Listed below are T cell receptor beta chains from one sample, sequenced in a study of early T cells in non-severe SARS-CoV-2 infection. TCRdb called the 5' RACE reads again in MiXCR, with one record for every CDR3 protein. Among tens of thousands of distinct CDR3 sequences listed, roughly 12% were seen once. The specimen sequenced was whole blood. These receptors all come from an adult who was a healthcare worker with PCR-confirmed SARS-CoV-2 infection or an uninfected control (not recorded which). CDR3s include the opening cysteine and the closing phenylalanine or tryptophan. D genes are given only for firm matches. Expanded clones are given a class, and other clones once, few, many or no size at all.

j_gene,v_gene,d_gene,abundance,len,CDR3aa,CDR3nt
TRBJ1-5,TRBV12-3/TRBV12-4,NA,few,14,CASSFLDSNQPQHF,TGTGCCAGCAGTTTCTTGGATTCTAATCAGCCCCAGCATTTT
TRBJ1-1,TRBV20-1,NA,NA,14,CSASWQGMNTEAFF,TGCAGTGCTAGTTGGCAGGGAATGAACACTGAAGCTTTCTTT
TRBJ1-3,TRBV2,NA,NA,14,CASRNRVAGNTIYF,TGTGCCAGCAGAAACAGGGTTGCTGGAAACACCATATATTTT
TRBJ2-3,TRBV10-3,TRBD2,many,16,CAISENSGGASDTQYF,TGTGCCATCAGTGAGAATTCGGGGGGGGCATCAGATACGCAGTATTTT
TRBJ2-5,TRBV11-2,TRBD1,many,15,CASGGPSTGGETQYF,TGTGCCAGCGGGGGGCCCAGTACAGGGGGAGAGACCCAGTACTTC
TRBJ1-6,TRBV12-3/TRBV12-4,TRBD1,few,12,CASSSGGSPLHF,TGTGCCAGCAGTTCAGGGGGTTCACCCCTCCACTTT
TRBJ1-4,TRBV7-9,NA,many,14,CASSFQGHNEKLFF,TGTGCCAGCAGCTTTCAGGGCCATAATGAAAAACTGTTTTTT
TRBJ2-5,TRBV18,NA,many,16,CASSPSRGPRRETQYF,TGTGCCAGCTCACCATCCAGGGGCCCCCGAAGGGAGACCCAGTACTTC
TRBJ2-7,TRBV7-3,NA,many,14,CASSPRTDSYEQYF,TGTGCCAGCAGCCCCCGGACGGACTCCTACGAGCAGTACTTC
TRBJ2-1,TRBV5-1,TRBD2,few,14,CASTPGGLYNEQFF,TGCGCCAGCACCCCGGGAGGGTTATACAATGAGCAGTTCTTC
TRBJ2-3,TRBV3-1,TRBD2,many,18,CASSQPSGGARLTDTQYF,TGTGCCAGCTCCCAACCAAGCGGGGGGGCCCGACTCACAGATACGCAGTATTTT
TRBJ2-1,TRBV7-2,NA,NA,15,CASSPTTGTYNEQFF,TGTGCCAGCAGCCCCACAACAGGGACCTACAATGAGCAGTTCTTC
TRBJ1-6,TRBV9,NA,NA,15,CASSVEGQGGSPLHF,TGTGCCAGCAGCGTAGAGGGCCAGGGAGGCTCACCCCTCCACTTT
TRBJ1-1,TRBV7-2,NA,NA,15,CASSLGASLGSEAFF,TGTGCCAGCAGCTTAGGGGCTTCGTTAGGCTCTGAAGCTTTCTTT
TRBJ1-5,TRBV7-2,NA,NA,15,CASRGTGNLNQPQHF,TGTGCCAGCAGGGGAACAGGGAACCTCAATCAGCCCCAGCATTTT
TRBJ1-4,TRBV10-3,NA,NA,16,CAISESTGQSNEKLFF,TGTGCCATCAGTGAGTCTACGGGGCAGTCTAATGAAAAACTGTTTTTT
TRBJ1-1,TRBV5-5,NA,many,13,CASSLARDTEAFF,TGTGCCAGCAGCTTGGCACGGGACACTGAAGCTTTCTTT
TRBJ2-2,TRBV7-2,NA,few,12,CASSFSGGELFF,TGTGCCAGCAGCTTTTCAGGGGGGGAGCTGTTTTTT